The TCR beta chain described here comes from a study of PD-1 blockade in classical Hodgkin lymphoma. General study findings and limits: Repertoire differences lack defined causes, possibly disease activity or prior therapy. TCR diversity at baseline was reported to be reduced in newly diagnosed patients relative to healthy donors. By C4D1 there was a significant rise in CD4+ TCR diversity but not in CD8+ TCR diversity.

Time point defined: cycle 4 day 1 (C4D1), after five to seven weeks of nivolumab. Relapse was seen in all patients after autologous stem cell transplantation, and brentuximab vedotin exposure was variable. Sequenced by immunoSEQ multiplex PCR; TCRdb stores in-frame clones only, minus some. This table has about 50,000 clones, about 76% appearing once. Regarding this clone: The antigen is unknown.

Germline V gene sequence: CDR1 MDHEN, CDR2 SYDVKM. The CDR3 consists of 16 residues. The V segment lost 5 bases and the J segment 7 bases; nucleotides outside the gene matches: 11. The starting material was peripheral blood mononuclear cells (PBMCs), obtained before the fourth cycle of nivolumab. The source of this sequence is a human donor with classical Hodgkin lymphoma. This sequence joins TRBV28 and TRBJ1-4; 9 positions agree with TRBD1. CDR3 residues: CASSPGTGTGSEKLFF. CDR3 DNA sequence: TGTGCCAGCAGTCCGGGAACCGGGACAGGGAGTGAAAAACTGTTTTTT.